This paragraph covers one TCR beta chain sequence. The specificity of this receptor is unknown. No much larger clone is present one base from it, and per-base qualities are unavailable. The library was made by the immunoSEQ multiplex PCR assay. For TCR sequencing, RNA was extracted from every sample and reverse transcribed into cDNA to serve as template. SuperScript III was used for first-strand cDNA synthesis, primed with a 2:1 mix of oligo-dT and random hexamers. Amplification bias was assessed with a synthetic immune receptor repertoire, and residual bias was removed computationally. Per the source publication's procedure: After raw reads were preprocessed to remove errors, the CDR3 was defined following IMGT conventions as running from the conserved cysteine to phenylalanine. Clonality was computed by normalizing Shannon entropy by log2 of the number of productive unique TCRs and subtracting the result from 1. Whether scalp clones were CD4 or CD8 was inferred by matching scalp TCRbeta sequences against CD4 and CD8 repertoires sorted from blood. The table comes from immuneACCESS by way of TCRdb, which keeps in-frame sequences with V and J called. Part of the clones is missing from these tables; in studies checked, under half for an unresolved V gene and the rest for unknown reasons. D and trimming were read from the DNA, whereas the V and J calls and clone size are those reported in that table. The sample includes tens of thousands of clones, with roughly 80% observed a single time. The ten most abundant clones make up 19% of the sample.

The germline V and J ends show losses of 4 bases and 0 bases respectively, and no gene match explains 4 bases of the junction. Including cysteine and phenylalanine, the CDR3 has 16 amino acids. The CDR3 DNA has 48 bases and is translated from base 1. The germline V gene yields SGHDT for CDR1 and YYEEEE for CDR2. This specimen comes from a study of CD8+ T cells in alopecia areata listed by TCRdb under 2018. Describing the broader study: The study used high-throughput TCRbeta sequencing to examine T cell clonal expansion in alopecia areata, in both the C3H/HeJ mouse model and human patients. In humans, TCRbeta sequencing was performed on scalp tissue and on sorted CD4+ and CD8+ peripheral blood T cells from healthy controls and from patients with patchy or totalis/universalis alopecia areata. Clonality in the scalp was compared among normal scalp (n=4), patchy alopecia areata scalp (n=8), and alopecia totalis/universalis scalp (n=8). The RNA source kit depended on sample type: the PAXgene miRNA kit for fixed scalp, the miRNeasy kit for PBMCs, and the RNeasy kit for mouse skin. TCRbeta CDR3 regions were amplified by immunoSEQ multiplex PCR with 35 Vbeta forward and 13 Jbeta reverse primers.

Peripheral blood and lesional scalp punch biopsies were obtained from patients with alopecia areata. PBMCs were separated by density centrifugation and stained for CD3, CD4 and CD8, after which CD4+ and CD8+ T cells were sorted on a FACSAria. Alopecia areata patients who were not treated were recruited through a multicenter biomarker study. Blood CD8+ T cells from 5 or 6 biomarker-study patients were further sorted into NKG2D-low and NKG2D-high fractions. What the authors observed across the whole study: Shared TCR sequences between patients were less evident than in mice, which may be partly attributable to HLA diversity in the patient population. Compared with normal scalp, lesional scalp had higher clonality and more expanded CD8+ clones, particularly in alopecia totalis/universalis, a pattern that suggests antigenic drive. Unlike mouse skin, where gammadelta T cells dominate, normal human skin contains resident alphabeta T cells that get sequenced too, which complicates analysis of the scalp TCR repertoire.

This sequence originates from a human donor with alopecia areata. Here the chain combines TRBV5-6 and TRBJ2-6, and TRBD2 aligns with 7 junction nucleotides. Material for sequencing was NKG2D-low CD8+ T cells sorted from blood. The sample's cell subset or site, from its label and the paper: sorted CD8+ NKG2D-low blood T cells. The nucleotides are TGTGCCAGCAGCCTGGGAGGGTACTCTGGGGCCAACGTCCTGACTTTC. This encodes CASSLGGYSGANVLTF.